This T cell receptor beta chain was recovered during a study of blood T cell repertoires in COVID-19. Study-level background: The study drew acute and convalescent COVID-19 samples from the United States, Italy and Spain. PBMCs, B-cell-depleted T cells, or T cells provided the cDNA or gDNA that made up the material.

V dropped 5 bases and J dropped 8 bases, with 12 bases sitting between them. CDR3 length: 13 amino acids. CDR1 and CDR2 from the germline V gene are LNHDA and SQIVND (reference sequence). Original methodology: Amplification of reference gene primers provided the estimated nucleated cell counts. The protocol was immunoSEQ multiplex PCR, while the TCRdb copy is restricted to in-frame clones and leaves out a portion. That table furnishes V, J and clone size, whereas the DNA furnished D and trimming. The table includes some 240,000 clones, 84% detected once. This chain connects TRBV19 to TRBJ1-4; D gene uncertain. The receptor's source is a woman in her forties who had recovered from COVID-19. Sample: peripheral blood. The chain's CDR3 is CASSAGVGEKLFF. The CDR3 DNA reads TGTGCCAGTAGTGCGGGTGTGGGCGAAAAACTGTTTTTT.